These 2 T cell receptor beta chains were sequenced from one sample in a study of cytomegalovirus exposure and HLA in healthy donors. Use of 60 Vbeta and 13 Jbeta primers characterized the PCR. TCRdb keeps only in-frame clones here, not all; method: immunoSEQ multiplex PCR. This table holds about 160,000 clones, roughly four fifths found once. Sequencing used PBMCs. These receptors all stem from a man aged 35-49 years in good health and CMV-seronegative.

The V gene is TRBV2, the J gene TRBJ2-1; D may be TRBD2 (6 bases). The CDR3 contains 14 residues. Between the trimmed V and J ends, which lost 8 bases and 0 bases, there was a span of 11 bases. Germline assignment: CDR1 SNHLY and CDR2 FYNNEI. In DNA, the CDR3 is TGTGCCAGCGGGGGGAAAAGCTCCTACAATGAGCAGTTCTTC. It translates to CASGGKSSYNEQFF.

This clone was seen a single time. CDR3 loop: CASTLSDRNTGELFF. CDR3 sequence (DNA): TGTGCCAGCACCCTATCGGACAGGAACACCGGGGAGCTGTTTTTT. The rearrangement links TRBV27 to TRBJ2-2, with D maybe TRBD1 (6 bases). Trimming cost V 7 bases and J 1 base, with 13 bases left between them. The length of the CDR3 is 15 residues. The germline CDR1 and CDR2 sequences are MNHEY and SMNVEV (reference sequence).